This T cell receptor (beta chain) was sequenced for a study of patients and donors after allogeneic stem cell transplantation. This clonotype was seen more than once but under ten times. V lost 4 bases, J lost 4 bases, and 10 bases stayed unmatched. The CDR3 is 15 amino acids. Germline V gene lookup returns CDR1 SGHRS and CDR2 YFSETQ. TCRdb re-analysed the RT-PCR reads in MiXCR, keeping a single row per CDR3 protein. The table records approximately 200,000 distinct CDR3 sequences, roughly 13% of them present only once. The TCR sequence derives from a human donor who was either an allogeneic HSCT recipient or a stem cell or donor lymphocyte infusion donor (not recorded which). It is not recorded whose cells these are; they may come from a transplant donor. Sequenced material: blood, either unsorted or a sorted T cell fraction (not recorded which). The rearrangement joins TRBV5-1 to TRBJ1-2, with TRBD1 matching over 7 bases. The CDR3 region has the DNA TGCGCCAGCAGCCTGGATGGAGGGGGCGGCTATGGCTACACCTTC. This sequence encodes CASSLDGGGGYGYTF. Supplemented by reference TRBV5-1 and TRBJ1-2, the full variable domain reads KAGVTQTPRYLIKTRGQQVTLSCSPISGHRSVSWYQQTPGQGLQFLFEYFSETQRNKGNFPGRFSGRQFSNSRSEMNVSTLELGDSALYLCASSLDGGGGYGYTFGSGTRLTVV.